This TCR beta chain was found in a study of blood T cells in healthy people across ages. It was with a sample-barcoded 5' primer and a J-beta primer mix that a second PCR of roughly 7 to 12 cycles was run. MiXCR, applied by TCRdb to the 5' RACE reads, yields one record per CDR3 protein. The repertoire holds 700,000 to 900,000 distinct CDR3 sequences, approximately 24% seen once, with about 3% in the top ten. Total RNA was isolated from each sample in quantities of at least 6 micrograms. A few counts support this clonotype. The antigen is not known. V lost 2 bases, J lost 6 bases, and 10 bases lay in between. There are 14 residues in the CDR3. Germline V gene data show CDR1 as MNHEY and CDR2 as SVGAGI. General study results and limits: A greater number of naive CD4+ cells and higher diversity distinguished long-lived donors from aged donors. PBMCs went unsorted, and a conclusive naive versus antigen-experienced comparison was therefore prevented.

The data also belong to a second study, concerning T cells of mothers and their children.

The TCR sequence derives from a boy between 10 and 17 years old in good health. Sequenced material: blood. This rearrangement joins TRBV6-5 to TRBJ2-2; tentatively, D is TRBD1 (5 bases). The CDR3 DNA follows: TGTGCCAGCAGTTACGGGTCCAGGGCCGGGGAGCTGTTTTTT. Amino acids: CASSYGSRAGELFF.